A selection of T cell receptor beta chains follows, all from one sample in a study of PD-1 and CTLA-4 blockade in melanoma. The protocol was immunoSEQ multiplex PCR, while the TCRdb copy is restricted to in-frame clones and leaves out a portion. The profile shows around 21,000 clones, around 88% of them singletons. The sample in question was CD8+ T cells from peripheral blood, obtained before anti-PD-1 treatment. All receptors come from a human donor with melanoma. Both conserved end residues are part of each CDR3. The D gene is left open where the match is weak. Clone size, where shown, is once, few, many, or a class for clones that have expanded.

.	TRBV3-1/TRBV3-2	TRBJ1-1	.	CASSPDKNTEAFF	TGTGCCAGCAGCCCCGACAAAAACACTGAAGCTTTCTTT
.	TRBV27	TRBJ1-1	.	CASSPGYTEAFF	TGTGCCAGCAGCCCTGGTTACACTGAAGCTTTCTTT
.	TRBV7-9	TRBJ1-1	.	CASSPTTLSGAEAFF	TGTGCCAGCAGCCCAACTACGCTTTCTGGCGCTGAAGCTTTCTTT
.	TRBV11-2	TRBJ1-3	.	CASSSPARGSSGNTIYF	TGTGCCAGCAGCTCTCCTGCGCGGGGTTCCTCTGGAAACACCATATATTTT
.	TRBV2	TRBJ1-1	TRBD1	CASIGQGADEAFF	TGTGCCAGCATTGGACAGGGGGCGGATGAAGCTTTCTTT
.	TRBV27	TRBJ1-2	TRBD1	CASSLSGQGGSYTF	TGTGCCAGCAGTTTATCTGGACAGGGAGGGAGCTACACCTTC
.	TRBV27	TRBJ2-7	TRBD2	CASSLLLAGDPYEQYF	TGTGCCAGCAGTTTACTACTAGCGGGGGACCCCTACGAGCAGTACTTC
.	TRBV12-3/TRBV12-4	TRBJ2-1	TRBD1	CASSQGDNEQFF	TGTGCCAGCAGTCAGGGGGACAATGAGCAGTTCTTC
.	TRBV7-9	TRBJ2-7	.	CASSSKGGNDYEQYF	TGTGCCAGCAGCTCTAAGGGGGGGAACGATTACGAGCAGTACTTC
.	TRBV5-5	TRBJ2-7	.	CASGGPSSYEQYF	TGTGCCAGCGGGGGGCCGAGCTCCTACGAGCAGTACTTC
.	TRBV7-9	TRBJ1-1	.	CASSPTGDTEAFF	TGTGCCAGCAGCCCTACAGGAGACACTGAAGCTTTCTTT
.	TRBV30	TRBJ2-7	.	CAWTDNRYEQYF	TGTGCCTGGACTGACAACCGGTACGAGCAGTACTTC
.	TRBV6-4	TRBJ2-1	.	CASSGVEGTHNEQFF	TGTGCCAGCAGTGGGGTTGAGGGGACCCACAATGAGCAGTTCTTC
once	TRBV5-5	TRBJ1-1	.	CASSSKVGTSNTEAFF	TGTGCCAGCAGCTCAAAGGTCGGGACAAGCAACACTGAAGCTTTCTTT
.	TRBV19	TRBJ2-1	.	CASSSLQDTTYNEQFF	TGTGCCAGTAGTAGTCTCCAGGACACCACCTACAATGAGCAGTTCTTC
once	TRBV28	TRBJ2-7	TRBD2	CASSLLAGVYEQYF	TGTGCCAGCAGTTTACTAGCGGGGGTCTACGAGCAGTACTTC
.	TRBV10-1	TRBJ2-3	TRBD2	CASSEWSSGYTDTQYF	TGCGCCAGCAGTGAGTGGTCTAGCGGTTACACAGATACGCAGTATTTT
.	TRBV30	TRBJ2-7	.	CAWSSQPGEQYF	TGTGCCTGGAGCTCCCAACCGGGCGAGCAGTACTTC
.	TRBV3-1/TRBV3-2	TRBJ2-7	TRBD1	CASSRDRVPAYEQYF	TGTGCCAGCAGCCGTGACAGGGTTCCCGCCTACGAGCAGTACTTC
.	TRBV28	TRBJ2-6	.	CASRLGVSGANVLTF	TGTGCCAGCAGACTGGGGGTATCCGGGGCCAACGTCCTGACTTTC
.	TRBV28	TRBJ1-5	.	CASRPEGQPQHF	TGTGCCAGCCGCCCTGAGGGCCAGCCCCAGCATTTT
.	TRBV19	TRBJ2-1	TRBD1	CATWGTGAYNEQFF	TGTGCCACCTGGGGGACAGGGGCCTACAATGAGCAGTTCTTC
.	TRBV15	TRBJ2-6	.	CATEDSSGANVLTF	TGTGCCACTGAGGACAGTTCTGGGGCCAACGTCCTGACTTTC
once	TRBV28	TRBJ2-7	.	CASRGGEQYF	TGTGCCAGCAGGGGCGGCGAGCAGTACTTC
.	TRBV5-5	TRBJ2-7	TRBD1	CASSRDPGQVNEQYF	TGTGCCAGCAGCCGGGACCCGGGACAGGTCAACGAGCAGTACTTC
once	TRBV5-5	TRBJ1-1	TRBD1	CASSLRLGQDEAFF	TGTGCCAGCAGCCTCCGTCTAGGACAGGATGAAGCTTTCTTT
.	TRBV27	TRBJ2-1	TRBD2	CASSLRGGHHEQFF	TGTGCCAGCAGTTTGCGGGGGGGCCACCATGAGCAGTTCTTC
.	TRBV11-2	TRBJ1-5	TRBD1	CASSRTGSNQPQHF	TGTGCCAGCAGCCGGACAGGGAGCAATCAGCCCCAGCATTTT
once	TRBV5-4	TRBJ1-1	.	CASSQDTTEAFF	TGTGCCAGCAGCCAGGACACCACTGAAGCTTTCTTT
.	TRBV5-6	TRBJ2-7	.	CASSFGPGGYEQYF	TGTGCCAGCAGCTTTGGGCCAGGAGGCTACGAGCAGTACTTC
.	TRBV12-3/TRBV12-4	TRBJ1-1	.	CASTPPGNTEAFF	TGTGCCAGCACCCCCCCGGGGAACACTGAAGCTTTCTTT
.	TRBV11-2	TRBJ2-2	.	CASSTGFSNTGELFF	TGTGCCAGCAGCACAGGATTTTCGAACACCGGGGAGCTGTTTTTT
.	TRBV4-3	TRBJ1-5	.	CASSQDDSNQPQHF	TGCGCCAGCAGCCAAGATGATAGCAATCAGCCCCAGCATTTT
.	TRBV27	TRBJ1-5	.	CASRDGSNQPQHF	TGTGCCAGCAGAGACGGGAGCAATCAGCCCCAGCATTTT
.	TRBV18	TRBJ2-7	.	CASSPPHGASYEQYF	TGTGCCAGCTCACCCCCCCACGGAGCCTCCTACGAGCAGTACTTC
.	TRBV7-9	TRBJ1-2	.	CASSHERPNYGYTF	TGTGCCAGCAGCCATGAGAGGCCAAACTATGGCTACACCTTC
.	TRBV12-3/TRBV12-4	TRBJ1-6	.	CASSLGGNSPLHF	TGTGCCAGCAGTTTAGGAGGGAATTCACCCCTCCACTTT
.	TRBV12-3/TRBV12-4	TRBJ1-5	.	CASSPGSNQPQHF	TGTGCCAGCAGCCCGGGTAGCAATCAGCCCCAGCATTTT
.	TRBV21-1	TRBJ2-7	.	CAGPGTQPHEQYF	TGTGCCGGCCCCGGGACACAACCCCACGAGCAGTACTTC
.	TRBV24-1	TRBJ1-2	.	CATSDLSLDAGYTF	TGTGCCACCAGTGATTTGTCCCTGGATGCTGGCTACACCTTC
.	TRBV19	TRBJ2-2	TRBD2	CASSPRLAGATGELFF	TGTGCCAGTAGTCCGAGACTAGCGGGGGCCACCGGGGAGCTGTTTTTT
.	TRBV24-1	TRBJ2-5	.	CATSDPAGADGETQYF	TGTGCCACCAGTGATCCCGCAGGGGCCGATGGGGAGACCCAGTACTTC
.	TRBV6-1	TRBJ1-2	.	CASSEYEGSYGYTF	TGTGCCAGCAGTGAATACGAGGGATCCTATGGCTACACCTTC
.	TRBV28	TRBJ1-4	.	CASSSGTNEKLFF	TGTGCCAGCAGCTCCGGGACAAATGAAAAACTGTTTTTT
.	TRBV6-4	TRBJ2-7	.	CASSERFGSYEQYF	TGTGCCAGCAGTGAGCGTTTCGGTTCCTACGAGCAGTACTTC
.	TRBV9	TRBJ2-2	.	CASSVGEGGGPTGELFF	TGTGCCAGCAGCGTAGGTGAGGGGGGCGGCCCCACCGGGGAGCTGTTTTTT
.	TRBV28	TRBJ2-7	.	CASSLTDHEQYF	TGTGCCAGCAGTTTGACAGACCACGAGCAGTACTTC
large	TRBV27	TRBJ2-7	.	CASSSRADHEQYF	TGTGCCAGCAGTTCCCGGGCGGACCACGAGCAGTACTTC
few	TRBV7-2	TRBJ2-5	.	CASSPERPETQYF	TGTGCCAGCAGCCCAGAGAGGCCCGAGACCCAGTACTTC
.	TRBV7-7	TRBJ1-1	.	CASSFNPNTEAFF	TGTGCCAGCAGCTTTAATCCGAACACTGAAGCTTTCTTT
.	TRBV5-6	TRBJ1-1	.	CASSTSFYTEAFF	TGTGCCAGCAGCACGAGCTTTTACACTGAAGCTTTCTTT
.	TRBV7-9	TRBJ1-1	.	CASSSRPLEAFF	TGTGCCAGCAGCTCAAGGCCACTCGAAGCTTTCTTT
.	TRBV4-2	TRBJ1-2	.	CASSQDIMGGAYGYTF	TGTGCCAGCAGCCAAGATATTATGGGGGGGGCCTATGGCTACACCTTC
.	TRBV27	TRBJ1-1	.	CASRAGTEAFF	TGTGCCAGCAGGGCGGGCACTGAAGCTTTCTTT
few	TRBV15	TRBJ2-7	.	CATSRDGWVEQYF	TGTGCCACCAGCAGAGATGGGTGGGTCGAGCAGTACTTC
.	TRBV4-2	TRBJ1-1	.	CATGGGPTEAFF	TGTGCCACCGGAGGGGGGCCCACTGAAGCTTTCTTT
.	TRBV27	TRBJ2-7	TRBD2	CASSSSSGGPSYEQYF	TGTGCCAGCAGTTCCTCTAGCGGGGGGCCCTCCTACGAGCAGTACTTC
.	TRBV6-5	TRBJ2-7	TRBD1	CASSLRTGSSYEQYF	TGTGCCAGCAGTCTTAGGACAGGGTCCTCCTACGAGCAGTACTTC